This section outlines one TCR beta chain sequence together with its context. Its antigen is still unknown. This record comes from a study of vaccination effects on CD4 cells after COVID-19. Study results and caveats: Infection- and vaccine-induced clones contracted markedly late after vaccination.

V was clipped by 5 bases and J by 2 bases, with 4 bases between them. Germline lookup yields CDR1 LNHDA and CDR2 SQIVND (reference sequence). This CDR3 is 12 amino acids long. Sequenced by immunoSEQ multiplex PCR; TCRdb stores in-frame clones only, minus some. The table has 30,000 to 45,000 clones, roughly 76% seen once. Before any sequencing was done, the ViraFEST assay used viral peptide pools to expand antigen-specific CD4+ T cells. Isolating CD4+ T cells followed approximately nine days of culture. None of these healthy vaccinees had been infected with SARS-CoV-2 before vaccination. With around 10 ug/ml peptides and roughly 11 IU/ml IL-2, roughly 2.1 million PBMC per well were cultured.

This sample comprised CD4+ T cells from PBMCs cultured with SARS-CoV-2 spike peptides, obtained before COVID-19 vaccination. This TCR derives from a human donor who received a COVID-19 vaccine. V and J are TRBV19 and TRBJ1-3; unclear D gene. The CDR3 region has the DNA TGTGCCAGTAGTCCGGCTGGAAACACCATATATTTT. It encodes CASSPAGNTIYF.